The present TCR beta chain was sequenced within a study of response to subunit inactivated influenza vaccine. Study-level results: It was the authors' suggestion that each seasonal influenza vaccination recruits few new T cells.

TCRdb reprocessed the RT-PCR reads with MiXCR, giving one entry per CDR3 protein. The sample has under 750,000 distinct CDR3 sequences; 12% are singletons. There are a few counts of this clonotype. Its antigen is not identified. V lost 4 bases, J lost 11 bases, and 19 bases lay in between. There are 14 residues in the CDR3. Germline V gene lookup returns CDR1 SGHAT and CDR2 FQNNGV. Sample: PBMCs from blood, taken on the day of vaccination. This TCR came from a man over 45 who received an inactivated influenza vaccine. The rearrangement uses TRBV11-2 and TRBJ2-3; tentatively, D is TRBD1 or TRBD2 (5 bases each). CDR3 sequence: CASSSVRDGLGQYF. CDR3 nucleotide sequence: TGTGCCAGCAGCTCGGTCCGGGACGGCCTTGGGCAGTATTTT.